This TCR beta chain was captured in a study of T cell responses to AZD1222 COVID-19 vaccine (dated by TCRdb to the early 2020s). Notes on the research overall: AZD1222 recipients with second doses at about 4 weeks or about 12 weeks were pooled, because spike-specific TCR depth and breadth did not differ between schedules. A total of approximately 240 trial participants underwent TCR sequencing, of whom 200 to 220 had received two doses of AZD1222 and approximately 25 had received two doses of the MenACWY control vaccine. Enrollment into the trials was organized by age into subgroups of 18-55, 56-69 and 70-plus years, and those subgroups contained roughly 150, 30 and 60 TCR-sequenced participants, respectively. General study outcomes and caveats: The whole spike protein was spanned by vaccine-associated CD4 TCRs, and dominant responses were seen in regions 160-218 and 743-854. Conclusions about previously exposed vaccinees were limited because only a handful of AZD1222 recipients were SARS-CoV-2 seropositive at baseline. In the small 56-69-year group, the increase in depth fell short of significance, most likely because of low power. Participants were mostly white British and included more females than males, and it was suggested by the authors that clonal diversity may have been underestimated. No day 14 peak-response samples were available, so repertoires were characterized only after the peak T cell response. After two AZD1222 doses, both the breadth and the depth of spike-specific TCRs were significantly higher than at day 0 and than in MenACWY recipients. Epitopes outside the regions mutated in the B.1.351 and B.1.1.7 variants were reportedly recognized by nearly half of the unique spike-specific TCRs.

From a lookup of the germline V gene, CDR1 and CDR2 are SGDLS and YYNGEE. Trimming takes 0 bases from V and 4 bases from J, and the germline ends sit 9 bases apart. From cysteine to phenylalanine, the CDR3 is 14 amino acids long. Only CDR3 DNA is held: 42 bases, read in frame from base 1. The CDR3 regions of human TCRbeta chains were analyzed by immunosequencing. Per the authors' processing: Repertoire TCRs were checked for matches against a reference library of SARS-CoV-2-specific TCRs that had been generated using the MIRA antigen-specificity platform. Breadth was defined as the fraction of unique TCRs that were SARS-CoV-2-associated. Depth was defined as the fraction of total T cells that were SARS-CoV-2-associated. Using the MIRA data, each spike-specific TCR was assigned both to the spike region to which the TCR was reactive and to a CD4 or CD8 class. Log10-transformed breadth and depth values were compared by one-way ANOVA with Sidak's multiple comparisons tests. TCRdb stores this immuneACCESS table with in-frame sequences only. Part of the clones is absent; in the studies checked, under half of the shortfall reflects unresolved V genes, and no reason is known for the rest. V, J and clone size are taken as reported in that table, and D and trimming were inferred from the DNA itself. This sample holds around 150,000 clones; roughly 92% were observed only once. The top ten hold approximately 0.64% of the sample.

Concerning this clone itself: No cognate antigen has been identified for it. No qualities accompany the bases; no much larger clone lies one base away.

The label giving this sample's time point can be read as: baseline before first vaccination. Vaccinee samples came from UK trials COV001 and COV002, including a single-blind randomized controlled phase 2/3 trial of AZD1222 (ChAdOx1 nCoV-19) in healthy adults. For TCRbeta chain sequencing, PBMC samples from trial participants were taken at day 0 and at day 28 after the second dose. The clonotype was recovered from an adult in good health. The chain uses TRBV9 and TRBJ2-3, with a weak D call of TRBD2 (6 bases match). The specimen comprised peripheral blood, sampled on day 0 of AZD1222 vaccination. The sequence in DNA is TGTGCCAGCAGCGTAGACCCTAGCGCAGATACGCAGTATTTT. Protein translation: CASSVDPSADTQYF.